This T cell receptor (beta chain) comes out of a study of T cell responses to AZD1222 COVID-19 vaccine. Turning to this clone: The antigen is not known.

V was trimmed by 1 base and J by 2 bases, leaving 9 bases between them. CDR3 length: 16 amino acids. Per the germline V gene, CDR1 is SEHNR and CDR2 is FQNEAQ (reference sequence). Study-wide points: Increases in Spike-specific TCR breadth and depth were seen after two AZD1222 doses.

The repertoire was sequenced with immunoSEQ multiplex PCR; TCRdb's copy has only in-frame clones and lacks some. The table lists 200,000 to 250,000 clones, about 93% of them singletons, with approximately 1% in the top ten. This sequence originates from an adult in good health. J is TRBJ2-6 and V is TRBV7-9, with D perhaps given as TRBD1 or TRBD2 (6 bases each). This sample comprised peripheral blood, obtained on day 0 of MenACWY control vaccination. CDR3 sequence (DNA): TGTGCCAGCAGCTTAGAGGGGGGCCCTGGGGCCAACGTCCTGACTTTC. It encodes CASSLEGGPGANVLTF. The variable domain in full, completed from reference TRBV7-9 and TRBJ2-6, reads DTGVSQNPRHKITKRGQNVTFRCDPISEHNRLYWYRQTLGQGPEFLTYFQNEAQLEKSRLLSDRFSAERPKGSFSTLEIQRTEQGDSAMYLCASSLEGGPGANVLTFGAGSRLTVL.